Listed here is a single TCR beta chain. Its antigen remains unidentified. No base qualities exist here, and no much larger clone lies one base off it. Trimming costs V 4 bases and J 8 bases, and their ends lie 12 bases apart. The CDR3 sequence holds 13 residues, the cysteine and phenylalanine included. The sequence is cut down to CDR3 DNA, 39 bases in frame from base 1. Sequences LNHDA (CDR1) and SQIVND (CDR2) are obtained from the germline V gene (reference sequence). This sample is drawn from a study of Ad26.COV2.S vaccination and SARS-CoV-2 variants (dated by TCRdb to about 2021). Looking at the study overall: Donors in the vaccine arm were drawn from COV1001, a phase I-IIa trial of Ad26.COV2.S in healthy adults that was multicentre, randomized, double-blind and placebo-controlled. The TCR-sequenced set comprised about 32 samples: some 19 Ad26.COV2.S vaccine recipients, 5 placebo recipients and 8 SARS-CoV-2 convalescent individuals. Sequencing of the TCRbeta repertoire served to evaluate the specificity and breadth of SARS-CoV-2-reactive T cell receptors following Ad26.COV2.S vaccination. Ad26.COV2.S was given intramuscularly at 5x10^10 or 1x10^11 viral particles, as a single shot or as two shots 56 days apart. Investigators remained blinded to trial group allocation during experiments and outcome assessment. Trial participants were randomized into five groups of five: low-dose or high-dose Ad26.COV2.S given once or twice, or placebo on both occasions.

Results the study describes overall, beyond this receptor: According to the authors, total T cell responses may have been underestimated by the TCR breadth and depth analyses. After vaccination, substantial breadth of spike-specific CD8+ and CD4+ T cell responses was reported. The study was not powered for comparison of responses between vaccine doses or regimens. Vaccine and placebo recipients had comparable non-spike TCR breadth, which fits with the vaccine containing only spike. Ad26.COV2.S recipients had higher spike-specific TCR breadth than placebo recipients (P = 0.0014).

Reading the label with the study, this specimen's treatment or condition is: about 20 received Ad26.COV2.S at low or high dose, single or two shots; 5 received placebo; per-sample allocation not given. For vaccine and placebo recipients, the sequenced repertoires came from samples collected on day 63 after the first injection. In Cohort 1b, more than 20 adults aged 18-55 years were enrolled at a single site in Boston, USA, between 29 July and 7 August 2020. As a vaccine, Ad26.COV2.S was a replication-incompetent adenovirus type 26 vector that expressed a prefusion-stabilized SARS-CoV-2 spike protein derived from the original Wuhan strain. TCRbeta CDR3 regions were sequenced with the immunoSEQ Assay. After extraction, genomic DNA underwent amplification by bias-controlled multiplex PCR, followed by high-throughput sequencing. The paper's processing steps were these. To quantify the absolute abundance of every unique TCRbeta CDR3 region, sequences were collapsed and filtered. T cell fraction was estimated by normalization of TCRbeta template counts to usable DNA, with usable DNA being measured through amplification of reference genes present in all nucleated cells. Repertoire TCRs were annotated as SARS-CoV-2-specific by exact matching of V gene, CDR3 amino acid sequence and J gene to a known reactive TCR set. The reference SARS-CoV-2 TCR set came from MIRA and was filtered for enrichment in COVID-19-positive ImmuneCODE repertoires, removing public or cross-reactive TCRs. Using the MIRA antigens, annotated TCRs were further analysed by specific ORF or by position within an ORF. Breadth was defined as annotated unique rearrangements over total unique productive rearrangements; depth was the summed frequency of those rearrangements. TCR breadth was compared between groups using two-sided Wilcoxon rank-sum tests. TCRdb provides this immuneACCESS table in a form limited to in-frame rearrangements. Some clones are lacking; in checked studies, under half of them reflect an unresolved V gene, and why the rest are absent is not known. V and J calls plus clone size are reproduced from that table; the DNA served to infer D and trimming. For this sample the table gives roughly 400,000 clones, of which about 92% were detected only once. The ten most abundant clones make up more than 1.5% of the sample.

Specimen: peripheral blood, collected in a trial of Ad26.COV2.S vaccine versus placebo. The clonotype was recovered from a person between 18 and 65 years old who received the Ad26.COV2.S COVID-19 vaccine or a placebo. The sequence joins TRBV19 to TRBJ2-4, with the D gene call left open. The CDR3 protein is CASSRVSTDIQYF. The DNA is TGTGCCAGTAGTAGGGTTAGCACAGACATTCAGTACTTC.